This T cell receptor beta chain was obtained from a study of beta chain features in type 1 diabetes. Whole-study findings and limits: More deletions and fewer insertions at VDJ junctions were seen in type 1 diabetes patients. In all four CD4+ subsets, TCRB CDR3 length was significantly, moderately reduced in type 1 diabetes.

Expressed TCRB transcripts were sequenced because the entire RNA isolate underwent reverse transcription. The method was immunoSEQ multiplex PCR; TCRdb's version includes in-frame clones alone and lacks a portion of them. This sample has 850,000 to 900,000 clones, with roughly 15% found just once. Purity (above 98%) was reached by all sorted populations. The CDR3 contains 15 residues. Germline values: CDR1 SEHNR, CDR2 FQNEAQ (reference sequence). V was cut by 3 bases and J by 1 base, with 12 bases left in between. Of note for this clone: Its antigen is not identified.

Material for sequencing was naive CD4+ T cells from blood. This sequence originates from a woman under 30 in good health. The chain joins TRBV7-9 to TRBJ2-5; D call uncertain. The CDR3 sequence is CASSFSQFTQETQYF. As DNA, the CDR3 is TGTGCCAGCAGCTTTTCTCAGTTCACCCAAGAGACCCAGTACTTC.